This T cell receptor (beta chain) was documented in a study of T cell changes during pregnancy in multiple sclerosis. Generated by immunoSEQ multiplex PCR, the TCRdb table keeps only in-frame clones and is missing some. This sample has approximately 44,000 clones, with roughly 92% found just once. The specimen comprised CD4+ T cells from peripheral blood mononuclear cells, sampled in the third trimester of pregnancy. This sequence was found in a female donor with multiple sclerosis, enrolled in a pregnancy study.

Written as DNA, the CDR3 is TGTGCCAGTAGGAGGGGGACTAGCGGTTACAATGAGCAGTTCTTC. Its protein is CASRRGTSGYNEQFF. V is TRBV19 and J is TRBJ2-1; 11 bases are shared with TRBD2. CDR1 is LNHDA and CDR2 is SQIVND in the germline V gene (reference sequence). This CDR3 is 15 amino acids long. The V and J ends lost 6 bases and 4 bases, in that order; junction bases with no gene match: 5.